This T cell receptor beta chain stems from a study of blood T cell repertoires in COVID-19. Whole-study context: Sources were T cells, B-cell-depleted T cells, or PBMCs; the material itself was cDNA or gDNA.

Methods used by the authors: Amplification of reference gene primers was used by the study to estimate nucleated cell counts. Profiled with immunoSEQ multiplex PCR; TCRdb holds only in-frame clones, not every one. V, J and clone size are those of that table, while D and trimming were read from the DNA. The data hold roughly 70,000 clones, with roughly 84% observed a single time. V was clipped by 3 bases and J by 6 bases; unmatched bases: 3. The CDR3 spans 14 residues. Germline CDR1 KGHSH, CDR2 LQKENI. Specimen: peripheral blood. The receptor was isolated from a woman older than 75 with active or convalescent COVID-19. V and J are TRBV18 and TRBJ2-1, with 9 bases fitting TRBD1. The CDR3: CASSPRTGVNEQFF. CDR3 in DNA: TGTGCCAGCTCACCCCGGACAGGGGTCAATGAGCAGTTCTTC.